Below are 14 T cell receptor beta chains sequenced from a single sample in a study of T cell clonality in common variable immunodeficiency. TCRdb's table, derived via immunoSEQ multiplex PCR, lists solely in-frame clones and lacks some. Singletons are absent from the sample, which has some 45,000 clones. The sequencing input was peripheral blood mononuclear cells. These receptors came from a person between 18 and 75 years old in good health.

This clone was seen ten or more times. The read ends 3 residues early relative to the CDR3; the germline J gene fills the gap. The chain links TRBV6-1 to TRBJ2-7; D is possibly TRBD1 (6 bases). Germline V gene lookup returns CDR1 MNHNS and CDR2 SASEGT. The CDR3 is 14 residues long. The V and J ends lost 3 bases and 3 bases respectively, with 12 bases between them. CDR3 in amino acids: CASSDRQGIYEQYF. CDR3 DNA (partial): TGTGCCAGCAGTGATCGTCAGGGGATCTACGAG.

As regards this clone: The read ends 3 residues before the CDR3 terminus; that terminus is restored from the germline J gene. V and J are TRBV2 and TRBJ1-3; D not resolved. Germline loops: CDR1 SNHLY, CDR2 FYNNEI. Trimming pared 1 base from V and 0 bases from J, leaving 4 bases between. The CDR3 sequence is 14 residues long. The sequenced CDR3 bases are TGTGCCAGCAGTGAAGACTCCTCTGGAAACACC. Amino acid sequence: CASSEDSSGNT. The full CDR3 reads CASSEDSSGNTIYF.

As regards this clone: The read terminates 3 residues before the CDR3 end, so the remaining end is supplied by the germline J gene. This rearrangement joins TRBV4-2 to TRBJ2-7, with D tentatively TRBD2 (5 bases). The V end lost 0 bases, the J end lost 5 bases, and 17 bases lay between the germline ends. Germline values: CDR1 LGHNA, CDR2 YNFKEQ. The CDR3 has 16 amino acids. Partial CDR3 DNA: TGTGCCAGCAGCCAAGAGGCGAGCGGCATGAACGACGAG. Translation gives CASSQEASGMNDE. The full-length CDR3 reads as CASSQEASGMNDEQYF.

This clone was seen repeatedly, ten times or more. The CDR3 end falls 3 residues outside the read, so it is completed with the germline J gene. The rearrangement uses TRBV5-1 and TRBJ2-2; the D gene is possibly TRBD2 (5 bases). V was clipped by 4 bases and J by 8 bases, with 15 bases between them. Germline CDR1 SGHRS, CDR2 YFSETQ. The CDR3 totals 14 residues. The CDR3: CASSPTSSRGELFF. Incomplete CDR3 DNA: TGCGCCAGCAGCCCAACTAGTAGCAGGGGGGAG.

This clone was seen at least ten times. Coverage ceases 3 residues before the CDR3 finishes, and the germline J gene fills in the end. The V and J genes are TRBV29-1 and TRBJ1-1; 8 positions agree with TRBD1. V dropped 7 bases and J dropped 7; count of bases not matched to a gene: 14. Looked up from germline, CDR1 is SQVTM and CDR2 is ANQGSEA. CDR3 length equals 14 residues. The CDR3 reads CSGLGGTGKYEAFF. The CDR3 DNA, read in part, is TGCAGCGGCCTAGGGGGGACAGGCAAATATGAA.

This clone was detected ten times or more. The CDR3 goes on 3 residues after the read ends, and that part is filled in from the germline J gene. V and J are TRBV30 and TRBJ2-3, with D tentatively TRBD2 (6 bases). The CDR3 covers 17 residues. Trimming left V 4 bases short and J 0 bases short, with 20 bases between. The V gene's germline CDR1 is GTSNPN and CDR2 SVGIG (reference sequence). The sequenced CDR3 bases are TGTGCCTGGAAAACCATTGGGCGGGGATCTAGCACAGATACG. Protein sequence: CAWKTIGRGSSTDT. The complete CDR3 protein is CAWKTIGRGSSTDTQYF.

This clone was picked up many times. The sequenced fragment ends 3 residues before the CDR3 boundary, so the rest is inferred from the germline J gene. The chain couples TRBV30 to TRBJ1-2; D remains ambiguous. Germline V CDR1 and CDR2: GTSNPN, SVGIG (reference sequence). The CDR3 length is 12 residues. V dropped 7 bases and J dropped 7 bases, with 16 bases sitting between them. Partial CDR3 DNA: TGTGCCTTTTATTCAGGTGTCGGTGGC. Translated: CAFYSGVGG. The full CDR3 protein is CAFYSGVGGYTF.

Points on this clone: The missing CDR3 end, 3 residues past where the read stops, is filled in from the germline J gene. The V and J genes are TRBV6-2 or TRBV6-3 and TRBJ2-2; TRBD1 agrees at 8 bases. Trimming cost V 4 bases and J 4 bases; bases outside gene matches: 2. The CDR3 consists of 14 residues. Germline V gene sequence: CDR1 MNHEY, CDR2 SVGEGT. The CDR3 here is CASSSTGGTGELFF. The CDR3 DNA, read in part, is TGTGCCAGCAGTTCTACAGGGGGCACCGGGGAG.

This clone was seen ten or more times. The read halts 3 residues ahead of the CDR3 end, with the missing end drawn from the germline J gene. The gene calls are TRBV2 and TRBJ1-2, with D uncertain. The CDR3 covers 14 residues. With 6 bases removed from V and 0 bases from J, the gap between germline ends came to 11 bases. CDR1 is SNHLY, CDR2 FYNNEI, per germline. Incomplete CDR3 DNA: TGTGCCAGCAGCCCCGGGTCAACTAACTATGGC. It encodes CASSPGSTNYG. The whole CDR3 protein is CASSPGSTNYGYTF.

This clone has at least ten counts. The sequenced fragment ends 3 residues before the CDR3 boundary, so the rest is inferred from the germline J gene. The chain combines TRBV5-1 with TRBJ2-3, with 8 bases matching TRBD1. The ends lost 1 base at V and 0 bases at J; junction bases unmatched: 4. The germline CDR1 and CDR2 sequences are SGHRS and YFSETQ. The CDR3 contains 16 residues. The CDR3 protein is CASSLNRGSSTDTQYF. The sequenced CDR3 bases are TGCGCCAGCAGCTTGAACAGGGGGTCGAGCACAGATACG.

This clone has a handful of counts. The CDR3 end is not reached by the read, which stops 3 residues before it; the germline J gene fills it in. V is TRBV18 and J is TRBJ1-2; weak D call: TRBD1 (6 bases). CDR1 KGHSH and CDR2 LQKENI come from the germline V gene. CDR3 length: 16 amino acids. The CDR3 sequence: CASSPRSSGGGHDYTF. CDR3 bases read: TGTGCCAGCTCACCAAGGAGTAGCGGCGGGGGCCACGAC.

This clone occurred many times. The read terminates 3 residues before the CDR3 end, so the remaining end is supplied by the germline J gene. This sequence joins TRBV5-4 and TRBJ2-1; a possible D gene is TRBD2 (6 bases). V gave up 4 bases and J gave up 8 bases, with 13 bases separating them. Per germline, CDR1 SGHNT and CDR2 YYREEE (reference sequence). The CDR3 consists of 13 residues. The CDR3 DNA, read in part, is TGTGCCAGCAGCGAAACTAGCCCCCATGAG. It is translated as CASSETSPHE. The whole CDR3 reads CASSETSPHEQFF.

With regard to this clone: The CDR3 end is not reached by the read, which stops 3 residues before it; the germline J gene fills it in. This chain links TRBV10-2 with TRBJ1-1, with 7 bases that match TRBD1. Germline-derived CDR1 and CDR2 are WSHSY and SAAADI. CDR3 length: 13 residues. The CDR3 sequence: CASREGGGYEAFF. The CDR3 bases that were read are TGCGCCAGCAGAGAAGGGGGCGGATACGAG.

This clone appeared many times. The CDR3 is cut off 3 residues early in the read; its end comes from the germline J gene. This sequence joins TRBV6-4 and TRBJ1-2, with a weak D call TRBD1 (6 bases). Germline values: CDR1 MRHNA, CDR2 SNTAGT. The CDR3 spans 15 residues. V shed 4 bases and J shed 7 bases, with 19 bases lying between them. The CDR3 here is CASSVGHRVEVGYTF. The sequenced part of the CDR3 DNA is TGTGCCAGCAGTGTTGGCCACAGGGTTGAGGTTGGC.